The sequence of this T cell receptor beta chain was determined in a study of blood T cell repertoires in COVID-19 (dated by TCRdb to 2018 to 2021). About the investigation overall: Samples from collaborators originated in the United States, Italy and Spain and spanned both the acute and convalescent phases of COVID-19. The prospective study material was composed of cDNA or gDNA derived from T cells, B-cell-depleted T cells, or PBMCs. Deeply sampled blood TCRbeta repertoires from subjects exposed to, actively infected with, or recovered from COVID-19 were included in the dataset. The repertoires were released in a freely available public database intended as a resource for research on the immune response to SARS-CoV-2. Samples came from the ongoing ImmuneRACE study (first 160 participants) plus 1,254 subjects from 6 global collaborators. The sample metadata nearly always contained a de-identified subject ID, COVID-19 status, age in years and sex. HLA class I and class II types, where available, came from metadata supplied by the sample provider rather than from assay-based typing.

Participants in the prospective study were enrolled through a virtual design, were aged roughly 18 to 90 years, and lived in 24 United States geographic areas. In the prospective study, participants were assigned to cohorts based on the clinical history participants reported in a screening survey and a study questionnaire. Exposed participants were defined as having been in contact with someone with a PCR-confirmed or clinician-diagnosed COVID-19 case within 2 weeks of study entry. In the prospective study, mobile phlebotomists collected whole blood, serum and a nasopharyngeal or oropharyngeal swab from each participant. Prospective study participants could optionally give additional blood draws and questionnaires over an approximately two-month period. Blood samples from the prospective study were shipped frozen or at room temperature prior to DNA extraction. A note on this clone: What this receptor recognizes is not known. No per-base quality is available; no much larger clone lies one base away.

The immunoSEQ Assay, a bias-controlled multiplex PCR, was used to amplify TCRbeta CDR3 regions from genomic DNA. Processing in the source paper ran as follows. The number of nucleated cells in each sample was estimated from the amplification of reference gene primers within the assay. To quantify the absolute abundance of each unique TCRbeta CDR3 rearrangement, sequence reads were collapsed and filtered. For each sample, productive Simpson clonality was calculated by taking the square root of Simpson's diversity index across productive rearrangements. What TCRdb holds here is the immuneACCESS table cut down to in-frame rearrangements. Part of the clones is not present; checked against another copy, under half of the missing clones reflect an unresolved V gene, and the others are unexplained. That table gives V, J and clone size, and the DNA gave D and trimming. Here the sample has roughly 220,000 clones; roughly 90% occur a single time. Of the sample, approximately 16% is held by the ten largest clones.

Broad study findings and their caveats: Clinical and demographic metadata were provided uncurated, with the amount varying by source and participant.

Reading from cysteine to phenylalanine, the CDR3 counts 13 amino acids. CDR3 DNA is the only sequence kept; it has 39 bases, read in frame from the first base. Between the V and J ends, shortened by 3 bases and 4 bases respectively, the junction contains 9 bases. Taken from the germline V gene (reference sequence), the CDR1 and CDR2 loops are GTSNPN and SVGIG. Sequencing input: PBMCs or T cells enriched from blood (not recorded which). This sequence was found in a man aged 30 to 45 who had been exposed to COVID-19. The chain links TRBV30 with TRBJ1-4; the D gene identity is not certain. The bases are TGTGCCTGGAGCGACAATTTTAATGAAAAACTGTTTTTT. This sequence encodes CAWSDNFNEKLFF. With all but the CDR3 taken from the reference TRBV30 and TRBJ1-4 genes, the full variable domain is: SQTIHQWPATLVQPVGSPLSLECTVEGTSNPNLYWYRQAAGRGLQLLFYSVGIGQISSEVPQNLSASRPQDRQFILSSKKLLLSDSGFYLCAWSDNFNEKLFFGSGTQLSVL.